These T cell receptor beta chains were read from a single sample in a study of blood T cells in healthy people across ages. TCRdb processed the 5' RACE reads anew with MiXCR; each CDR3 protein has one entry. This sample has over a million distinct CDR3 sequences; 35% to 45% occur once, and the top ten carry about 4.1%. Sequencing used blood. The receptors here all came from a woman younger than 35 in good health. The CDR3 runs from the conserved cysteine through the conserved F or W.

J | V | length | CDR3
TRBJ2-7 | TRBV12-3/TRBV12-4 | 14 | CASSLELAVGEQYF
TRBJ2-5 | TRBV12-3/TRBV12-4 | 14 | CASSWGLAIETQYF
TRBJ1-1 | TRBV7-9 | 15 | CASSRSGLKNTEAFF
TRBJ2-7 | TRBV28 | 14 | CASSILGQAYEQYF
TRBJ1-1 | TRBV12-3/TRBV12-4 | 16 | CASSFASGGSRTEAFF
TRBJ2-3 | TRBV20-1 | 10 | CSDRSDTQYF
TRBJ1-2 | TRBV4-3 | 17 | CASSQVRLGQSDYGYTF
TRBJ2-7 | TRBV20-1 | 15 | CSARDSRLAIYEQYF
TRBJ1-2 | TRBV20-1 | 16 | CSARDSRAGMNYGYTF
TRBJ2-1 | TRBV10-2 | 13 | CASRTGGADEQFF
TRBJ2-1 | TRBV12-3/TRBV12-4 | 15 | CASSQGLAGLNEQFF
TRBJ2-3 | TRBV9 | 17 | CASSGAEGQASTDTQYF
TRBJ1-1 | TRBV10-3 | 14 | CAISETGPITEAFF
TRBJ1-1 | TRBV6-6 | 15 | CASSYEGVRNTEAFF
TRBJ2-1 | TRBV20-1 | 15 | CSAWDRGRLQNEQFF
TRBJ2-5 | TRBV6-5 | 14 | CASSDWDRQETQYF
TRBJ2-3 | TRBV20-1 | 13 | CSARTSGAHTQYF
NA | TRBV12-3/TRBV12-4 | 17 | CASSSPQTSGSLYEQYF
TRBJ1-2 | TRBV27 | 13 | CASSLSRGHGYTF
TRBJ2-5 | TRBV6-6 | 14 | CASSYAGTPNEQYF
TRBJ2-3 | TRBV27 | 16 | CASSPTGEGARDTQYF
TRBJ1-2 | TRBV12-3/TRBV12-4 | 15 | CASSLTVMPNYGYTF
TRBJ2-3 | TRBV20-1 | 14 | CSAPPPGITDTQYF
TRBJ2-1 | TRBV27 | 14 | CASSRDRGNDEQFF
TRBJ2-1 | TRBV9 | 16 | CASSVEAYQIYNEQFF
TRBJ1-5 | TRBV5-5 | 17 | CVSSPRDLDVGNQPQHF
TRBJ2-3 | TRBV6-1 | 16 | CASNLAGNPSTDTQYF
TRBJ2-7 | TRBV13 | 13 | CASSLGEGYEQYF
TRBJ2-1 | TRBV7-2 | 15 | CASGTGSRTYNEQFF
TRBJ2-5 | TRBV20-1 | 16 | CSARGKASRGQETQYF
TRBJ2-3 | TRBV7-3 | 24 | CASSFKLSLIDSPSGNLYTDTQYF
TRBJ2-7 | TRBV4-3 | 15 | CASSPERGLGYEQYF
TRBJ1-6 | TRBV27 | 14 | CASSWGTGQSPLHF
TRBJ1-2 | TRBV4-1 | 15 | CASSQEPGTGKGYTF
TRBJ1-2 | TRBV6-5 | 13 | CASSDGTGNRYTF
TRBJ1-6 | TRBV5-4 | 13 | CASSLRMDSPLHF
TRBJ2-1 | TRBV11-2 | 15 | CASSLDTGVNNEQFF
TRBJ1-2 | TRBV7-9 | 16 | CASSLDDWYGPYGYTF
TRBJ2-7 | TRBV20-1 | 12 | CSADHLSYEQYF
TRBJ1-1 | TRBV29-1 | 13 | CSVGDRKNTEAFF
TRBJ2-3 | TRBV21-1 | 17 | CASSKPRDRKHSTAQYF
TRBJ2-3 | TRBV7-9 | 17 | CASSLASGGARLDTQYF
TRBJ1-6 | TRBV5-1 | 15 | CASSCPGGEDSPLHF
TRBJ2-7 | TRBV7-2 | 11 | CVAGGSYEQYF
TRBJ1-4 | TRBV7-2 | 15 | CASRPQGAQGEKLFF
TRBJ2-1 | TRBV20-1 | 13 | CSLPGPLYNEQFF
TRBJ1-2 | TRBV12-3/TRBV12-4 | 14 | CASSLGGRGYGYTF